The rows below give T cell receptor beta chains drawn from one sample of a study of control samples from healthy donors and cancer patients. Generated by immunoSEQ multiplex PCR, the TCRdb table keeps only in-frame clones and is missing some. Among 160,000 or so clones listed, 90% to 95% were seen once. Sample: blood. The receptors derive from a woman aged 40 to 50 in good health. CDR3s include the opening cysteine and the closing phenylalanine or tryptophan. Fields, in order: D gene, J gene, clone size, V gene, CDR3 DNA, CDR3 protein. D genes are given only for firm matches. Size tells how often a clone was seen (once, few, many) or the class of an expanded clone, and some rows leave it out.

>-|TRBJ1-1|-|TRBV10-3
TGTGCCATCAGAGACGCTCCCGGGGGGTCCACTGAAGCTTTCTTT
CAIRDAPGGSTEAFF
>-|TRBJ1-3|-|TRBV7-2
TGTGCCAGCAGCATAGGACGGGGGACGGGAAACACCATATATTTT
CASSIGRGTGNTIYF
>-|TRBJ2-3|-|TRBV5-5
TGTGCCAGCAGCTATACAGATACGCAGTATTTT
CASSYTDTQYF
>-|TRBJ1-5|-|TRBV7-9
TGTGCCAGCAGCCCTATACTGACAGGCGCCAATCAGCCCCAGCATTTT
CASSPILTGANQPQHF
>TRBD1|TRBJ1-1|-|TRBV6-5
TGTGCCAGCGGCAGGGACAGGGAGGGCATTAGAGCTTTCTTT
CASGRDREGIRAFF
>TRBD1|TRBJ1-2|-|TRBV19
TGTGCCAGTAGTGGCAGGGGGCGCAACTATGGCTACACCTTC
CASSGRGRNYGYTF
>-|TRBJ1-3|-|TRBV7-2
TGTGCCAGCAGCTTAGCGGCGGGGTTCGGAAACACCATATATTTT
CASSLAAGFGNTIYF
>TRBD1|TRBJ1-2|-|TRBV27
TGTGCCAGCAGTCAAACAGGGGGCCGCATCTATGGCTACACCTTC
CASSQTGGRIYGYTF
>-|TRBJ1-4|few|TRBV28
TGTGCCAGCAGTTTAGCGGGGATATTCACAACTAATGAAAAACTGTTTTTT
CASSLAGIFTTNEKLFF
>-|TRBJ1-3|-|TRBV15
TGTGCCACCAGCAGAGCAGGGAACCCCGGAAACACCATATATTTT
CATSRAGNPGNTIYF
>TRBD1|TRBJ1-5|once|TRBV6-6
TGTGCCAGCAGTTACAGAGTTTTCAGGGGGAATCAGCCCCAGCATTTT
CASSYRVFRGNQPQHF
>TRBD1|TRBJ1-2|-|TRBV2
TGTGCCAGCAGTGATCTCCAGGGGGTGAGCTATGGCTACACCTTC
CASSDLQGVSYGYTF
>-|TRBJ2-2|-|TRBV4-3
TGCGCCAGCAGCCAATCGGCTTCTTTCTCCGGGGAGCTGTTTTTT
CASSQSASFSGELFF
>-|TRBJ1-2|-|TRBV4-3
TGCGCCAGCAGCCAAGACTTCGTCTTGGGCGGCTACACCTTC
CASSQDFVLGGYTF
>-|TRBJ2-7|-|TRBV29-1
TGCAGCGTGCCGGGACCCACCTACGAGCAGTACTTC
CSVPGPTYEQYF
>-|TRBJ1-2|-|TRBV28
TGTGCCAGCAGCTTCCGCGGGGGCTATGGCTACACCTTC
CASSFRGGYGYTF
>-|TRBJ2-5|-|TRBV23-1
TGCGCCAGCAGGACGACACTCCAAGAGACCCAGTACTTC
CASRTTLQETQYF
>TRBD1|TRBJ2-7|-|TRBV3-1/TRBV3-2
TGTGCCAGCAGTGTTGACCGGGACAGCTCCTACGAGCAGTACTTC
CASSVDRDSSYEQYF
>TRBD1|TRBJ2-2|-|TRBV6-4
TGTGCCAGCAGTGGCGACAGGGCGGGGGAGCTGTTTTTT
CASSGDRAGELFF
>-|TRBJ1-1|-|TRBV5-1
TGCGCCAGCAGCTTGGATGGGGGCGCGGGCACTGAAGCTTTCTTT
CASSLDGGAGTEAFF
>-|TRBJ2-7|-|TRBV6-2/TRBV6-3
TGTGCCAGCAGTTACCGGGTAGATTCCTACGAGCAGTACTTC
CASSYRVDSYEQYF
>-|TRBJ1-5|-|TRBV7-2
TGTGCCAGCAGTATACAGCGTAATCAGCCCCAGCATTTT
CASSIQRNQPQHF
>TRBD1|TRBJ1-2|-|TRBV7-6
TGTGCCAGTAGGACAGGGGATGGCGGCTACACCTTC
CASRTGDGGYTF
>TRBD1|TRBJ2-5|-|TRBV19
TGTGCCAGTAGTACTACCGCAGGGGGTAAAGAGACCCAGTACTTC
CASSTTAGGKETQYF
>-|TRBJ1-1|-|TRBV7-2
TGTGCCAGCAGCTTAGTTGGTATGAACACTGAAGCTTTCTTT
CASSLVGMNTEAFF
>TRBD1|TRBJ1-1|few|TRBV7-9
TGTGCCAGCAGCCCCGGGACAGGGCTTAAAGGGGCTGAAGCTTTCTTT
CASSPGTGLKGAEAFF
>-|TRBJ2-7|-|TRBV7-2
TGTGCCAGCAGCTTATTAAGCGCCCACGAGCAGTACTTC
CASSLLSAHEQYF
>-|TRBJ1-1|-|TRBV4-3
TGCGCCAGCAGCCAAGATTTTGTATACGTCGAAGCTTTCTTT
CASSQDFVYVEAFF
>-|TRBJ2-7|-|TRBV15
TGTGCCACCAGAAAGGGGGACGGTAGTTCCTACGAGCAGTACTTC
CATRKGDGSSYEQYF
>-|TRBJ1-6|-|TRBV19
TGTGCCAGTAGTATAGACGACAACAGGGATTCACCCCTCCACTTT
CASSIDDNRDSPLHF
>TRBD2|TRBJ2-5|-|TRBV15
TGTGCCACATCCAAGAGCGGGACTATGTACCAAGAGACCCAGTACTTC
CATSKSGTMYQETQYF
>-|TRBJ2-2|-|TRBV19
TGTGCCAGTAGTACCACGACAGGTTACACCGGGGAGCTGTTTTTT
CASSTTTGYTGELFF
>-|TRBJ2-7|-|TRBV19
TGTGCCAGTAGTAGATCCTACGGGACATTGAGCTCCTACGAGCAGTACTTC
CASSRSYGTLSSYEQYF
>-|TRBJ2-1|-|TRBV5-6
TGTGCCAGCAGCCTAGACTGGAGCTCCTACAATGAGCAGTTCTTC
CASSLDWSSYNEQFF
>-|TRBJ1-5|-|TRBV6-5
TGTACCAGCAAAGAAAGCCCCGTCCGGCCCCAGCATTTT
CTSKESPVRPQHF
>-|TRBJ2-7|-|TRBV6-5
TGTGCCAGCAGCCTAACGCGGGACTACGAGCAGTACTTC
CASSLTRDYEQYF
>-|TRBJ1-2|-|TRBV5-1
TGCGCCAGCAGCTTGGAGGGACGGCGGACATATGGCTACACCTTC
CASSLEGRRTYGYTF
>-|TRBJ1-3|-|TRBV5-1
TGCGCCAGTAGCATCTCTGACGCCTCTGGAAACACCATATATTTT
CASSISDASGNTIYF
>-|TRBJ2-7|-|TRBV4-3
TGCGCCAGCAGCCAACGTGAGTTGGACAGTCGCTACGAGCAGTACTTC
CASSQRELDSRYEQYF
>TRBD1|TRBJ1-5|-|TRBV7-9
TGTGCCAGCAGCCCCTTGAGGGGACAGAGCAATCAGCCCCAGCATTTT
CASSPLRGQSNQPQHF
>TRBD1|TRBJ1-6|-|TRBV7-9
TGTGCCAGCAGCTTCGGGACAGATAATTCACCCCTCCACTTT
CASSFGTDNSPLHF
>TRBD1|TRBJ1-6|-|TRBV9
TGTGCCAGCAGCACAGACAGGGTAAATTTGACACCCCTCCACTTT
CASSTDRVNLTPLHF
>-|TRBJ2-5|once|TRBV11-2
TGTGCCAGCAGCCTAACCACGGGACCACAAGAGACCCAGTACTTC
CASSLTTGPQETQYF
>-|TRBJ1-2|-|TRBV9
TGTGCCAGCAGCGTAATAGGGGCTAACTATGGCTACACCTTC
CASSVIGANYGYTF
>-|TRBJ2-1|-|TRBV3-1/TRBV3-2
TGTGCCAGCAACGGTGGGTCACATTACAATGAGCAGTTCTTC
CASNGGSHYNEQFF
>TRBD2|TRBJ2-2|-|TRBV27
TGTGCCAGCAGTTTAACGGCGGGGGGCTCTGGGGAGCTGTTTTTT
CASSLTAGGSGELFF
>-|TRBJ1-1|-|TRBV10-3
TGTGCCATCAGCCCGGGGGGGCTGAACACTGAAGCTTTCTTT
CAISPGGLNTEAFF
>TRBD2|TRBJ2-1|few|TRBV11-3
TGTGCCAGCAGCTTAGACGGGCGGGGGGGCCGTGATGAGCAGTTCTTC
CASSLDGRGGRDEQFF
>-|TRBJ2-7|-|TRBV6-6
TGTGCCAGCAGTAAAAAGATTTACGAGCAGTACTTC
CASSKKIYEQYF
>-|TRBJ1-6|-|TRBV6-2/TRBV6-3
TGTGCCAGCAGTTCCAGGAGCTCCTATAATTCACCCCTCCACTTT
CASSSRSSYNSPLHF
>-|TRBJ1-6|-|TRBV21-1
TGTGCCAGCACCTTCTACAATTCACCCCTCCACTTT
CASTFYNSPLHF
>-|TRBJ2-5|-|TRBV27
TGTGCCAGCAGTCTCTACTCGCCGCGCGACTATACAGGAGGGGAAGAGACCCAGTACTTC
CASSLYSPRDYTGGEETQYF
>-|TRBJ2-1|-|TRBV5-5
TGTGCCAGCAGCTTGGGAGCGGTTCACAATGAGCAGTTCTTC
CASSLGAVHNEQFF